The 30 T cell receptor beta chains in this list originate from one sample, sequenced in a study of blood T cell repertoires in COVID-19. Repertoires were generated with immunoSEQ multiplex PCR, while TCRdb's copy carries only in-frame clones and drops some. The data hold about 260,000 clones, with around 88% observed a single time. Sequenced sample: PBMCs or T cells enriched from blood (not recorded which). Receptors originate from a woman between 40 and 50 years old with acute COVID-19.

The chain is built from TRBV5-5 and TRBJ2-1, with 9 bases that match TRBD1. CDR1 and CDR2 (germline): SGHKS, YYEKEE (reference sequence). This CDR3 region has 16 residues. V gave up 1 base and J gave up 5 bases; unmatched junction bases: 7. CDR3 sequence reads: CASSLFDRGGHNEQFF. CDR3 coding DNA: TGTGCCAGCAGCTTGTTCGACAGGGGGGGCCACAATGAGCAGTTCTTC.

The chain recombines TRBV28 with TRBJ1-5, with D perhaps TRBD1 (6 bases). Germline V CDR1 and CDR2: MDHEN, SYDVKM. V shed 6 bases and J shed 7 bases, with 13 bases lying between them. The CDR3 length is 13 residues. As DNA, the CDR3 is TGTGCCAGCAGCCTATGGGGGCACCAGCCCCAGCATTTT. Translating gives CASSLWGHQPQHF.

V is TRBV19 and J is TRBJ2-3; no reliable D call. CDR1 is LNHDA, CDR2 SQIVND, per germline (reference sequence). The CDR3 covers 13 residues. Trimming shortened V by 2 bases and J by 6 bases, and 9 bases separated the two germline ends. The CDR3 nucleotides read TGTGCCAGTAGTATACAGGAATTGGATACGCAGTATTTT. Its translation is CASSIQELDTQYF. The full variable domain, rest sourced from reference TRBV19 and TRBJ2-3, is DGGITQSPKYLFRKEGQNVTLSCEQNLNHDAMYWYRQDPGQGLRLIYYSQIVNDFQKGDIAEGYSVSREKKESFPLTVTSAQKNPTAFYLCASSIQELDTQYFGPGTRLTVL.

The rearrangement joins TRBV30 to TRBJ2-3, with D possibly matching TRBD2 (6 bases). Germline V gene sequence: CDR1 GTSNPN, CDR2 SVGIG (reference sequence). This CDR3 comprises 15 residues. V shed 1 base and J shed 0 bases, with 11 bases lying between them. In nucleotides, the CDR3 is TGTGCCTGGAGTGGGTCGGAGGGCAGCACAGATACGCAGTATTTT. Protein: CAWSGSEGSTDTQYF.

The chain combines TRBV5-1 with TRBJ1-3; the match to TRBD1 covers 7 bases. Germline V gene sequence: CDR1 SGHRS, CDR2 YFSETQ. The ends lost 3 bases at V and 0 bases at J; junction bases unmatched: 0. The CDR3 covers 14 residues. CDR3 coding DNA: TGCGCCAGCAGCTGGGACAGCTCTGGAAACACCATATATTTT. Its translation is CASSWDSSGNTIYF. Combining the CDR3 with reference TRBV5-1 and TRBJ1-3 gives the whole variable domain KAGVTQTPRYLIKTRGQQVTLSCSPISGHRSVSWYQQTPGQGLQFLFEYFSETQRNKGNFPGRFSGRQFSNSRSEMNVSTLELGDSALYLCASSWDSSGNTIYFGEGSWLTVV.

The chain links TRBV9 to TRBJ1-1; TRBD1 matches 7 bases. V shed 1 base, J shed 8 bases, and the junction held 2 bases outside the gene matches. This CDR3 region has 12 residues. Germline CDR1 SGDLS, CDR2 YYNGEE. CDR3 region: CASSVQGEEAFF. The DNA of the CDR3 is TGTGCCAGCAGCGTACAGGGGGAAGAAGCTTTCTTT.

V and J are TRBV5-6 and TRBJ2-7, with D possibly matching TRBD1 (5 bases). The CDR3 extends over 13 amino acids. Trimming cost V 0 bases and J 1 base, with 5 bases left between them. CDR1 SGHDT and CDR2 YYEEEE come from the germline V gene. CDR3 sequence (DNA): TGTGCCAGCAGCTTGGGACAGTCCTACGAGCAGTACTTC. It translates to CASSLGQSYEQYF.

The J gene is TRBJ2-5, the V gene TRBV19; D remains unclear. V was trimmed by 4 bases and J by 2 bases, leaving 11 bases between them. The CDR3 length is 14 residues. CDR1 LNHDA and CDR2 SQIVND come from the germline V gene (reference sequence). The DNA for the CDR3 is TGTGCCAGTAGTACCCTGACTGCACAAGAGACCCAGTACTTC. Translated, it gives CASSTLTAQETQYF.

The V and J genes are TRBV5-1 and TRBJ1-4; 8 bases line up with TRBD1. Germline V gene sequence: CDR1 SGHRS, CDR2 YFSETQ. This CDR3 is 17 amino acids long. V shed 0 bases, J shed 8 bases, and the junction held 12 bases outside the gene matches. The CDR3 region has the DNA TGCGCCAGCAGCTTGGTGGCAGGGGGCCGGCTCGGAGAAAAACTGTTTTTT. Its protein is CASSLVAGGRLGEKLFF.

The CDR3 spells CAWSFNSNQPQHF. The CDR3 DNA reads as TGTGCCTGGAGTTTTAACTCCAATCAGCCCCAGCATTTT. The chain joins TRBV30 to TRBJ1-5; D gene ambiguous. The germline V gene has CDR1 GTSNPN and CDR2 SVGIG (reference sequence). The CDR3 is 13 amino acids. Trimming cost V 2 bases and J 3 bases, with 8 bases left between them.

The V call is TRBV13, the J call TRBJ1-1; 9 bases match TRBD1. Trimming took 2 bases from V and 7 from J; bases not matched to a gene: 11. This CDR3 comprises 16 residues. CDR1 PRHDT and CDR2 FYEKMQ come from the germline V gene (reference sequence). The CDR3 loop reads CASSLRTGQGRVEAFF. DNA for the CDR3: TGTGCCAGCAGCTTAAGGACCGGACAGGGGAGAGTTGAAGCTTTCTTT.

The CDR3, as DNA: TGCAGTGCTAGTGGTAGCGGAGGCGGCTACGAGCAGTACTTC. Encoded protein: CSASGSGGGYEQYF. The rearrangement uses TRBV20-1 and TRBJ2-7; D is perhaps TRBD2 (6 bases). The germline V and J ends were trimmed by 3 bases and 3 bases, with 15 bases remaining between them. This CDR3 is built from 14 residues. Germline V CDR1 and CDR2: DFQATT, SNEGSKA (reference sequence).

The chain recombines TRBV6-5 with TRBJ1-1; D uncertain. With 2 bases removed from V and 6 bases from J, the gap between germline ends came to 10 bases. This CDR3 has 13 residues. CDR1 is MNHEY, CDR2 SVGAGI, per germline. The CDR3 DNA sequence: TGTGCCAGCAGTTACGAAAGAGTGGCTGAAGCTTTCTTT. The encoded protein is CASSYERVAEAFF.

This chain joins TRBV11-3 and TRBJ1-1, with D possibly being TRBD1 (6 bases). The V end was cut by 2 bases, the J end by 1 base, with 11 bases between. CDR3 length equals 15 residues. Germline values: CDR1 SGHNT, CDR2 YENEEA. The CDR3 region is CASSLRGTPNTEAFF. The CDR3 nucleotides read TGTGCCAGCAGCTTAAGAGGGACACCGAACACTGAAGCTTTCTTT.

The chain is built from TRBV28 and TRBJ2-2; 8 positions match TRBD1. The CDR3 sequence is 14 residues long. V was clipped by 6 bases and J by 6 bases; unmatched bases: 6. Germline-derived CDR1 and CDR2 are MDHEN and SYDVKM. The CDR3 nucleotides are TGTGCCAGCAGCCCCGACAGGGGTCCCGGGGAGCTGTTTTTT. This encodes CASSPDRGPGELFF. Full variable domain (outside the CDR3, taken from reference TRBV28 and TRBJ2-2): DVKVTQSSRYLVKRTGEKVFLECVQDMDHENMFWYRQDPGLGLRLIYFSYDVKMKEKGDIPEGYSVSREKKERFSLILESASTNQTSMYLCASSPDRGPGELFFGEGSRLTVL.

In its sample, this clone was seen a few times. The chain carries TRBV11-2 and TRBJ1-1, with 8 positions matching TRBD1. The CDR3 extends over 12 amino acids. The V segment lost 6 bases and the J segment 6 bases; nucleotides outside the gene matches: 3. In germline, CDR1 is SGHAT, CDR2 FQNNGV. The CDR3 reads CASRTGAAEAFF. CDR3 nucleotides: TGTGCCAGCAGGACAGGGGCGGCTGAAGCTTTCTTT.

This chain joins TRBV5-4 and TRBJ1-2, with a tentative D call TRBD1 (5 bases). V was trimmed by 3 bases and J by 4 bases, leaving 16 bases between them. The germline V gene encodes CDR1 SGHNT and CDR2 YYREEE (reference sequence). This CDR3 has 15 amino acids. Here the CDR3 DNA reads TGTGCCAGCAGCTCGGAACAGGTAGAACCCTATGGCTACACCTTC. It translates to CASSSEQVEPYGYTF.

This chain uses TRBV19 with TRBJ1-2; 7 bases match TRBD1. V dropped 7 bases and J dropped 3; count of bases not matched to a gene: 11. This CDR3 region has 15 residues. Germline assignment: CDR1 LNHDA and CDR2 SQIVND (reference sequence). The CDR3 nucleotides read TGTGCCAGTACCCAAGACAGGGACTCTTACTATGGCTACACCTTC. Translation: CASTQDRDSYYGYTF. Complete variable domain (other parts from reference TRBV19 and TRBJ1-2): DGGITQSPKYLFRKEGQNVTLSCEQNLNHDAMYWYRQDPGQGLRLIYYSQIVNDFQKGDIAEGYSVSREKKESFPLTVTSAQKNPTAFYLCASTQDRDSYYGYTFGSGTRLTVV.

This sequence joins TRBV29-1 and TRBJ1-4; D is possibly TRBD1 (5 bases). The germline CDR1 and CDR2 sequences are SQVTM and ANQGSEA. CDR3 length equals 14 residues. The V gene lost 5 bases and the J gene lost 3 bases, with 13 bases spanning the gap. CDR3 DNA sequence: TGCAGCGTTTCCAGGGATGCGTCTAATGAAAAACTGTTTTTT. It specifies CSVSRDASNEKLFF.

This clone was seen at least ten times. The chain has TRBV2 and TRBJ1-2; tentative D call: TRBD1 (6 bases). V was cut by 8 bases and J by 4 bases, with 14 bases left in between. Germline V gene data show CDR1 as SNHLY and CDR2 as FYNNEI. CDR3 size: 13 residues. The CDR3 spells CASAGAVGYGYTF. CDR3 bases: TGTGCCAGCGCGGGGGCAGTGGGCTATGGCTACACCTTC.

The gene calls are TRBV19 and TRBJ2-2, with D possibly matching TRBD1 (6 bases). The CDR3 consists of 15 residues. V was shortened by 6 bases and J by 2 bases, with 13 bases between the two germline ends. Germline-derived CDR1 and CDR2 are LNHDA and SQIVND (reference sequence). This CDR3 reads CASSSGTHNTGELFF. As DNA, the CDR3 is TGTGCCAGTAGCTCCGGGACACATAACACCGGGGAGCTGTTTTTT.

The chain employs TRBV10-2 and TRBJ2-1; D unresolved. The CDR3 sequence is 10 residues long. Germline loops: CDR1 WSHSY, CDR2 SAAADI. V lost 8 bases to trimming and J lost 12 bases, with 11 bases between them. Here the CDR3 reads CASSSPVQFF. The CDR3 region has the DNA TGCGCCAGCTCCTCCCCAGTGCAGTTCTTC.

The genes are TRBV7-2 and TRBJ2-2, with unresolved D. Between the trimmed V and J ends, which lost 2 bases and 3 bases, there was a span of 7 bases. The germline V gene has CDR1 SGHTA and CDR2 FQGNSA. The CDR3 contains 14 residues. The CDR3 is CASSLYSYTGELFF. CDR3 sequence (DNA): TGTGCCAGCAGCTTATACAGCTACACCGGGGAGCTGTTTTTT.

The chain has TRBV7-2 and TRBJ2-7, with 8 bases fitting TRBD1. The junction had 8 bases not matched to a gene; V was cut back by 1 base and J by 6 bases. This CDR3 comprises 15 residues. Germline CDR1 reads SGHTA; CDR2 reads FQGNSA. The CDR3 is CASSLEQGAYGEQYF. The CDR3 DNA sequence: TGTGCCAGCAGCTTAGAGCAGGGGGCGTATGGCGAGCAGTACTTC.

This clone was seen just once. J is TRBJ2-7 and V is TRBV15; TRBD1 agrees at 8 bases. The CDR3 is 14 residues long. V lost 3 bases and J lost 0; bases outside the gene matches: 1. The germline gives CDR1 LNHNV, CDR2 YYDKDF (reference sequence). The CDR3 sequence: CATSRTGVSYEQYF. The DNA of the CDR3 is TGTGCCACCAGCAGGACAGGGGTCTCCTACGAGCAGTACTTC.

The chain couples TRBV5-1 to TRBJ1-4; possible D gene TRBD1, 5 bases. The CDR3 totals 17 residues. CDR1 is SGHRS and CDR2 is YFSETQ in the germline V gene. V lost 5 bases and J 1 base, leaving 18 bases between the germline ends. The CDR3 sequence: CASSPLGRVETNEKLFF. For the CDR3, the DNA is TGCGCCAGCAGTCCTCTGGGCAGGGTGGAAACTAATGAAAAACTGTTTTTT.

The CDR3 here is CASSLDPSNTEAFF. The DNA of the CDR3 is TGTGCCAGCAGCTTAGATCCCTCGAACACTGAAGCTTTCTTT. The rearrangement links TRBV11-3 to TRBJ1-1; D is unclear. Germline assignment: CDR1 SGHNT and CDR2 YENEEA. The CDR3 has 14 residues. Trimming pared 0 bases from V and 1 base from J, leaving 6 bases between.

This clone was seen just once. The chain couples TRBV5-1 to TRBJ2-3; 12 bases line up with TRBD2. This CDR3 is built from 15 residues. Germline values: CDR1 SGHRS, CDR2 YFSETQ. Trimming at V came to 6 bases and at J to 4 bases, leaving 6 bases not matched to a gene. CDR3 residues: CASKTSGSEPDTQYF. The CDR3 DNA follows: TGCGCCAGCAAGACTAGCGGGAGTGAGCCAGATACGCAGTATTTT. Looking up the rest from reference TRBV5-1 and TRBJ2-3 gives the full variable domain: KAGVTQTPRYLIKTRGQQVTLSCSPISGHRSVSWYQQTPGQGLQFLFEYFSETQRNKGNFPGRFSGRQFSNSRSEMNVSTLELGDSALYLCASKTSGSEPDTQYFGPGTRLTVL.

The V and J genes are TRBV24-1 and TRBJ1-5; a possible D gene is TRBD1 (5 bases). The CDR3 covers 15 residues. Germline-derived CDR1 and CDR2 are KGHDR and SFDVKD. Trimming left V 3 bases short and J 2 bases short, with 10 bases between. The DNA for the CDR3 is TGTGCCACCAGTGATCAAGGGGCCGGCAATCAGCCCCAGCATTTT. It translates to CATSDQGAGNQPQHF.

The chain has TRBV4-1 and TRBJ1-4, with 9 bases that match TRBD1. The CDR3 has 17 residues. Germline V gives CDR1 MGHRA, CDR2 YSYEKL. V lost 4 bases to trimming and J lost 7 bases; unmatched junction nucleotides: 13. The CDR3 sequence: CASSPSPRTGEIEKLFF. CDR3 bases: TGCGCCAGCAGCCCGTCCCCGCGGACAGGGGAGATTGAAAAACTGTTTTTT.